A selection of T cell receptor beta chains follows, all from one sample in a study of blood T cell repertoires in COVID-19. The protocol was immunoSEQ multiplex PCR, while the TCRdb copy is restricted to in-frame clones and leaves out a portion. The repertoire consists of over 130,000 clones, with about 83% occurring once and the leading ten covering 8.5% to 9%. Material: peripheral blood. The receptors come from a man aged 25-45 years with COVID-19, enrolled during active disease. Each CDR3 is given with its conserved first and last residue. A D gene is named only where the DNA matches it firmly. Size values are once, few and many counts, or a class for expanded clones, and some rows have none.

J | size | length | V | D | DNA | CDR3
TRBJ2-7 | - | 14 | TRBV9 | TRBD1 | TGTGCCAGCAGCAAAGGACAGGGTGGCTACGAGCAGTACTTC | CASSKGQGGYEQYF
TRBJ1-2 | - | 15 | TRBV27 | - | TGTGCCAGCAGTTTCCGGGGGGTACACCGCGGTGGCTACACCTTC | CASSFRGVHRGGYTF
TRBJ2-7 | - | 14 | TRBV5-1 | TRBD1 | TGCGCCAGCAGCTTCCGGGACAGGGACTACGAGCAGTACTTC | CASSFRDRDYEQYF
TRBJ1-2 | once | 15 | TRBV28 | TRBD1 | TGTGCCAGCAGTTTTCGGGACAGGCCGATCTATGGCTACACCTTC | CASSFRDRPIYGYTF
TRBJ2-5 | - | 15 | TRBV6-6 | TRBD1 | TGTGCCAGCAGTTACCCAACAGGGGGCGGGGAGACCCAGTACTTC | CASSYPTGGGETQYF
TRBJ2-7 | - | 15 | TRBV6-2/TRBV6-3 | TRBD1 | TGTGCCAGCAGTTCCGCCGGGACAGGGGGCTTCGAGCAGTACTTC | CASSSAGTGGFEQYF
TRBJ1-2 | - | 15 | TRBV18 | TRBD1 | TGTGCCAGCTCACCAGGGACAGGGAATAACTATGGCTACACCTTC | CASSPGTGNNYGYTF
TRBJ1-2 | - | 16 | TRBV27 | TRBD1 | TGTGCCAGCAGTATCCGACAGGGCTGGGGGGACTATGGCTACACCTTC | CASSIRQGWGDYGYTF
TRBJ1-6 | - | 14 | TRBV5-1 | - | TGCGCCAGCAGCTTTGACAGCTATAATTCACCCCTCCACTTT | CASSFDSYNSPLHF
TRBJ1-4 | - | 15 | TRBV6-5 | - | TGTGCCAGTCAAAAGGGGGGGGCAGGAGAGGAAAAACTGTTTTTT | CASQKGGAGEEKLFF
TRBJ2-7 | - | 13 | TRBV28 | - | TGTGCCTCTCTCTGGCTAGCGACCAACGAGCAGTACTTC | CASLWLATNEQYF
TRBJ2-4 | - | 16 | TRBV11-1 | - | TGTGCCAGCAGCTTAGCACTGAGCCTAGCCAAAAACATTCAGTACTTC | CASSLALSLAKNIQYF